These 25 T cell receptor beta chains share one sample of origin, sequenced in a study of shared clonotypes between healthy human individuals. Using immunoSEQ multiplex PCR, the repertoire was profiled, and TCRdb retains in-frame clones only, with some absent. This table has some 1.5 million clones, roughly 96% appearing once. Material: naive CD4+ T cells sorted from blood. The subset here: CD45RA+ positively selected. These receptor sequences come from a man younger than 40 in good health.

The J gene is TRBJ1-1, the V gene TRBV19; a weak D match, TRBD1 (5 bases). Per the germline V gene, CDR1 is LNHDA and CDR2 is SQIVND (reference sequence). V was clipped by 3 bases and J by 5 bases, with 7 bases between them. This CDR3 region has 12 residues. The CDR3 spells CASSIWGTEAFF. In nucleotides, the CDR3 is TGTGCCAGTAGTATTTGGGGGACTGAAGCTTTCTTT.

This chain uses TRBV6-6 with TRBJ2-5; no reliable D call. Trimming pared 6 bases from V and 2 bases from J, leaving 7 bases between. Germline-derived CDR1 and CDR2 are MNHNY and SVGAGI (reference sequence). The length of the CDR3 is 12 residues. For the CDR3, the DNA is TGTGCCAGCAGGGCAACACAAGAGACCCAGTACTTC. Translation: CASRATQETQYF.

The rearrangement uses TRBV2 and TRBJ2-3; 8 nucleotides line up with TRBD2. V trimming: 8 bases; J trimming: 8 bases; junction bases outside the gene matches: 9. The CDR3 contains 13 residues. CDR1 SNHLY and CDR2 FYNNEI come from the germline V gene. The CDR3 region is CASGEREPGTQYF. The CDR3, as DNA: TGTGCCAGCGGCGAGCGGGAGCCTGGTACGCAGTATTTT.

The V call is TRBV7-9, the J call TRBJ2-5; 8 nucleotides align to TRBD2. The V gene end was trimmed by 4 bases and the J gene end by 5 bases; junction bases not matched to a gene: 6. CDR3 length: 14 amino acids. CDR1 and CDR2 from the germline V gene are SEHNR and FQNEAQ (reference sequence). CDR3 protein: CASSSSGSRETQYF. The CDR3 DNA reads TGTGCCAGCAGCTCCAGCGGGAGTCGCGAGACCCAGTACTTC.

The V call is TRBV6-5, the J call TRBJ2-7; weak D call: TRBD2 (6 bases). Trimming left V 6 bases short and J 7 bases short, with 10 bases between. The CDR3 has 11 amino acids. Germline lookup yields CDR1 MNHEY and CDR2 SVGAGI. Here the CDR3 reads CASRREGEQYF. As DNA, the CDR3 is TGTGCCAGCAGGCGGGAAGGGGAGCAGTACTTC.

The chain combines TRBV5-4 with TRBJ2-1, with TRBD2 identical over 13 bases. J gave up 7 bases and V 2 bases, and 12 bases lay outside the gene matches. CDR3 size: 18 residues. Germline loops: CDR1 SGHNT, CDR2 YYREEE (reference sequence). As DNA, the CDR3 is TGTGCCAGCAGCTTACGGGTTTTAGGACTAGCGGGAGAGAATGAGCAGTTCTTC. This gives the protein CASSLRVLGLAGENEQFF.

The chain employs TRBV5-1 and TRBJ2-2; D gene unclear. The CDR3 contains 16 residues. Trimming cost V 0 bases and J 2 bases, with 11 bases left between them. CDR1 is SGHRS and CDR2 is YFSETQ in the germline V gene. The DNA of the CDR3 is TGCGCCAGCAGCTTGGCGGCTTCATTCAACACCGGGGAGCTGTTTTTT. The encoded protein is CASSLAASFNTGELFF.

Worth noting for this clone: Other DNA sequences from this sample encode an identical CDR3 as well. The gene calls are TRBV28 and TRBJ2-7; 7 nucleotides align to TRBD1. The CDR3 is made up of 13 amino acids. V was clipped by 6 bases and J by 0 bases; unmatched bases: 2. Germline assignment: CDR1 MDHEN and CDR2 SYDVKM. The CDR3 sequence: CASSPGGSYEQYF. CDR3 DNA sequence: TGTGCCAGCAGCCCAGGGGGCTCCTACGAGCAGTACTTC.

The V and J genes are TRBV28 and TRBJ2-1, with D perhaps matching TRBD2 (6 bases). Between the trimmed V and J ends, which lost 2 bases and 3 bases, there was a span of 14 bases. The CDR3 consists of 16 residues. Germline lookup yields CDR1 MDHEN and CDR2 SYDVKM. DNA of the CDR3: TGTGCCAGCAGTTTACTAAGCGGGTTGGGCTACAATGAGCAGTTCTTC. It specifies CASSLLSGLGYNEQFF.

Here the CDR3 DNA reads TGTGCCAGCAGACCGACCCATCTCGACGAAGCTTTCTTT. It translates to CASRPTHLDEAFF. The chain recombines TRBV28 with TRBJ1-1; D remains unclear. The CDR3 has 13 residues. Per the germline V gene, CDR1 is MDHEN and CDR2 is SYDVKM. V dropped 6 bases and J dropped 8 bases, with 16 bases sitting between them.

The rearrangement links TRBV4-3 to TRBJ2-3, with D uncertain. CDR1 and CDR2 from the germline V gene are LGHNA and YSLEER. V lost 2 bases and J lost 0, with 9 bases in between. CDR3 size: 15 residues. The CDR3 sequence: CASSQRRSSTDTQYF. The CDR3 DNA reads TGCGCCAGCAGCCAACGGCGGTCTAGCACAGATACGCAGTATTTT.

Of note for this clone: The same CDR3 is also encoded by other DNA sequences in this sample. The chain is built from TRBV4-3 and TRBJ2-5, with a weak D call TRBD2 (6 bases). V lost 1 base and J 4 bases, leaving 7 bases between the germline ends. The germline V gene has CDR1 LGHNA and CDR2 YSLEER. The CDR3 loop spans 13 amino acids. The CDR3 protein is CASSQGLGETQYF. The CDR3 DNA reads as TGCGCCAGCAGCCAAGGACTAGGAGAGACCCAGTACTTC.

The chain is built from TRBV6-5 and TRBJ1-1, with a possible D match to TRBD1 (5 bases). The V end was cut by 2 bases, the J end by 1 base, with 11 bases between. The germline CDR1 and CDR2 sequences are MNHEY and SVGAGI. The CDR3 spans 15 residues. This CDR3 is CASSYPVRGNTEAFF. In DNA form, the CDR3 reads TGTGCCAGCAGTTACCCTGTTAGGGGGAACACTGAAGCTTTCTTT.

The rearrangement joins TRBV6-1 to TRBJ2-7; tentative D call: TRBD2 (5 bases). Germline CDR1 and CDR2: MNHNS and SASEGT. This CDR3 has 13 amino acids. V lost 2 bases, J lost 4 bases, and 9 bases lay in between. CDR3 residues: CASSESGKYEQYF. Written as DNA, the CDR3 is TGTGCCAGCAGTGAATCGGGGAAATACGAGCAGTACTTC.

The count of this clone is one. The chain recombines TRBV7-2 with TRBJ2-2, with D perhaps assigned TRBD1 or TRBD2 (5 bases each). The germline CDR1 and CDR2 sequences are SGHTA and FQGNSA. The CDR3 runs 15 residues. Trimming left V 2 bases short and J 1 base short, with 8 bases between. The CDR3 DNA reads TGTGCCAGCAGCTTAACTGGGGGGAACACCGGGGAGCTGTTTTTT. Amino acid sequence: CASSLTGGNTGELFF. The entire variable domain, with the rest obtained from reference TRBV7-2 and TRBJ2-2, is as follows: GAGVSQSPSNKVTEKGKDVELRCDPISGHTALYWYRQSLGQGLEFLIYFQGNSAPDKSGLPSDRFSAERTGGSVSTLTIQRTQQEDSAVYLCASSLTGGNTGELFFGEGSRLTVL.

The chain has TRBV27 and TRBJ1-4; D unclear. The germline V and J ends were trimmed by 5 bases and 7 bases, with 14 bases remaining between them. The CDR3 runs to 14 residues. Germline CDR1 reads MNHEY; CDR2 reads SMNVEV (reference sequence). DNA for the CDR3: TGTGCCAGCAGTCTTGGGCTAGGGTCTGAAAAACTGTTTTTT. This encodes CASSLGLGSEKLFF.

In the case of this clone: Additional DNA sequences in this sample encode the identical CDR3. V is TRBV4-1 and J is TRBJ2-3; D is unresolved. Between the trimmed V and J ends, which lost 3 bases and 4 bases, there was a span of 5 bases. Germline V CDR1 and CDR2: MGHRA, YSYEKL. CDR3 length equals 12 residues. The CDR3 reads CASSQIADTQYF. The DNA of the CDR3 is TGCGCCAGCAGCCAGATCGCAGATACGCAGTATTTT.

This chain links TRBV9 with TRBJ2-2; no reliable D call. Germline V gene sequence: CDR1 SGDLS, CDR2 YYNGEE. The CDR3 consists of 13 residues. Trimming pared 4 bases from V and 6 bases from J, leaving 10 bases between. The CDR3 nucleotides are TGTGCCAGCAGCATCACGCGATCCGGGGAGCTGTTTTTT. This sequence encodes CASSITRSGELFF.

The chain combines TRBV28 with TRBJ2-7; unclear D gene. CDR3 size: 12 residues. Germline-derived CDR1 and CDR2 are MDHEN and SYDVKM. Between the trimmed V and J ends, which lost 2 bases and 6 bases, there was a span of 8 bases. The CDR3 bases are TGTGCCAGCAGTTTACTCTTCGGCGAGCAGTACTTC. It yields the protein CASSLLFGEQYF.

This chain links TRBV9 with TRBJ2-7; D possibly corresponds to TRBD1 (6 bases). Germline V lookup: CDR1 SGDLS, CDR2 YYNGEE. Trimming shortened V by 4 bases and J by 6 bases, and 17 bases separated the two germline ends. The CDR3 extends over 14 amino acids. The chain's CDR3 is CASSRTTGLSEQYF. The CDR3 DNA follows: TGTGCCAGCAGCCGAACAACAGGGTTGAGCGAGCAGTACTTC.

Details on this clone: Other DNA sequences from this sample encode an identical CDR3 as well. CDR3 DNA: TGTGCCAGCAGTTTGCCTAGCGGGTCCTCCTACGAGCAGTACTTC. This encodes CASSLPSGSSYEQYF. This chain uses TRBV28 with TRBJ2-7; 8 bases align to TRBD2. CDR1 and CDR2 from the germline V gene are MDHEN and SYDVKM. The CDR3 has 15 amino acids. The V gene end was trimmed by 3 bases and the J gene end by 0 bases; junction bases not matched to a gene: 4. Drawing the rest from reference TRBV28 and TRBJ2-7, the complete variable domain is DVKVTQSSRYLVKRTGEKVFLECVQDMDHENMFWYRQDPGLGLRLIYFSYDVKMKEKGDIPEGYSVSREKKERFSLILESASTNQTSMYLCASSLPSGSSYEQYFGPGTRLTVT.

This chain uses TRBV7-8 with TRBJ2-7; 8 bases are shared with TRBD1. The CDR3 length is 13 residues. Trimming took 4 bases from V and 7 from J; bases not matched to a gene: 6. The germline gives CDR1 SGHVS, CDR2 FQNEAQ. CDR3 DNA: TGTGCCAGCAGCTACAGGGGGTCACGGGAGCAGTACTTC. This gives the protein CASSYRGSREQYF.

The V call is TRBV28, the J call TRBJ2-3, with D maybe TRBD1 (6 bases). CDR3 length: 15 amino acids. Germline values: CDR1 MDHEN, CDR2 SYDVKM. V was shortened by 1 base and J by 4 bases, with 12 bases between the two germline ends. Here the CDR3 DNA reads TGTGCCAGCAGTTTATTGCAGGGGCACTCAGATACGCAGTATTTT. This gives the protein CASSLLQGHSDTQYF.

The chain employs TRBV30 and TRBJ2-1; D might be TRBD1 (5 bases). V lost 1 base to trimming and J lost 15 bases, with 10 bases between them. Germline loops: CDR1 GTSNPN, CDR2 SVGIG (reference sequence). The CDR3 is 10 amino acids. CDR3 protein: CAWSATGWFF. Written as DNA, the CDR3 is TGTGCCTGGAGTGCCACAGGTTGGTTCTTC.

The genes are TRBV5-1 and TRBJ2-5; D is unresolved. Germline assignment: CDR1 SGHRS and CDR2 YFSETQ. Trimming took 4 bases from V and 5 from J, leaving 18 bases between them. The CDR3 is made up of 15 amino acids. This chain's CDR3 is CASSLSWGGRETQYF. In DNA form, the CDR3 reads TGCGCCAGCAGCCTCTCGTGGGGTGGGCGGGAGACCCAGTACTTC. Together with reference TRBV5-1 and TRBJ2-5, the CDR3 gives the full variable domain: KAGVTQTPRYLIKTRGQQVTLSCSPISGHRSVSWYQQTPGQGLQFLFEYFSETQRNKGNFPGRFSGRQFSNSRSEMNVSTLELGDSALYLCASSLSWGGRETQYFGPGTRLLVL.